This TCR beta chain was identified during a study of graft-versus-host responses after intestinal transplantation (dated by TCRdb to about 2021). Notes on the research overall: The transplants that recipients got were multivisceral, liver-intestinal, or isolated intestinal. Every recipient was given anti-thymocyte globulin induction, followed by approximately three years of maintenance tacrolimus and steroids. After intestinal transplantation, graft-versus-host and host-versus-graft alloreactive T cell clones in the graft, circulation and bone marrow were tracked using bulk TCR-beta CDR3 sequencing. Alloreactive clones were identified by sequencing pre-transplant mixed lymphocyte reaction products and comparing them with unstimulated pre-transplant donor and recipient T cells. Of the approximately 25 intestinal transplant recipients enrolled in the cohort, one of whom was a retransplant, a few patients without pretransplant specimens were excluded. Donor T cell macrochimerism was defined as a peak of at least 4% donor T cells among recipient peripheral blood mononuclear cells. Samples from three later patients were sequenced in-house on an Illumina MiSeq with MiXCR processing rather than by the commercial service.

The sample's time point, from its label and the paper: cells obtained before transplantation from donor or recipient. CD3+CD4+ and CD3+CD8+ populations were FACS-sorted from unstimulated pre-transplant donor and recipient cells taken from spleen or lymph nodes. The junction shows trimming of 4 bases on V and 7 bases on J, plus 14 bases between the germline ends. The CDR3, cysteine through phenylalanine, is 14 amino acids long. Of the read, only the CDR3 DNA is kept; its 42 bases are in frame from base 1. CDR1 and CDR2 are read off the germline V gene as SGHTA and FQGNSA. Library preparation used the immunoSEQ multiplex PCR assay. In most patients, genomic DNA was isolated using the Qiagen DNeasy Blood and Tissue Kit and sent frozen to Adaptive Biotechnologies for TCR sequencing. For most patients, genomic DNA was subjected to high-throughput TCR-beta CDR3 sequencing by Adaptive Biotechnologies. In the original analysis: Adaptive's ImmunoSEQ software supplied the TCR sequencing data for around 17 patients, while MiXCR and VDJtools were used to process three other patients. To correct CD4 versus CD8 sorting errors, any sequence found in both subsets at a frequency ratio below 5:1 was removed. Because the origin of CDR3 nucleotide sequences shared between donor and recipient could not be assigned, those sequences were removed. At least 2-fold expansion over unstimulated cells and a minimum CFSE-low frequency of 0.002% (template counts) or 0.001% (read counts) were required for clones to be classified as alloreactive. A clone was considered mappable if detected in the sequenced pre-transplant spleen, lymph node, or MLR CFSE-low populations of the donor or recipient. Cumulative frequency of alloreactive clones was calculated as a percentage of all sequences weighted by copy number. This is the immuneACCESS table as TCRdb keeps it, with only in-frame sequences that have V and J called. A part of the clones is gone; compared with another copy, unresolved V genes explain less than half, and the rest is unexplained. That table gives V, J and clone size, and the DNA gave D and trimming. The sample includes 130,000 or so clones, with roughly nine tenths observed a single time. Roughly 0.17% of the sample is in the top ten clones.

In this sample, this clone turned up a few times. Its antigen is currently not known. Base qualities are not at hand, and no much larger clone is one base apart. Beyond this particular receptor, the publication reports: GvH clones were found in recipient bone marrow, and some of the GvH clones appeared earlier in ileal mucosa or blood, which is consistent with an intestinal mucosal origin. Patients with donor T cell macrochimerism had high GvH to HvG T cell clonal ratios in their allografts. The conclusions were limited by the relatively low number and heterogeneity of the intestinal transplant patients. Early after transplant, peak levels of circulating GvH clones were found to be associated with declines in HvG clones.

The TCR was taken from a human donor who received an intestinal transplant. The chain is made from TRBV7-2 and TRBJ1-5, with the D segment identity uncertain. Here the sequenced sample was unstimulated CD4+ T cells sorted from spleen or lymph node cells, taken before intestinal transplant. The nucleotide sequence is given as TGTGCCAGCAGCTCCACCTCTGGCAGACAGCCCCAGCATTTT. It is translated as CASSSTSGRQPQHF.